Listed here are 10 T cell receptor beta chains from one sample, sequenced in a study of shared clonotypes between healthy human individuals. Clones were read by immunoSEQ multiplex PCR, and TCRdb kept only the in-frame ones, dropping some. The table lists 650,000 to 800,000 clones, 55% to 80% of them singletons. Sequenced sample: memory CD4+ T cells sorted from blood. Subset denoted: CD45RA-negative fraction. Source of these receptors: a woman aged 25 to 39 in good health.

The gene calls are TRBV30 and TRBJ2-7, with a weak D call TRBD2 (5 bases). Per the germline V gene, CDR1 is GTSNPN and CDR2 is SVGIG (reference sequence). The CDR3 has 13 amino acids. With 2 bases removed from V and 6 bases from J, the gap between germline ends came to 14 bases. CDR3 nucleotide sequence: TGTGCCTGGAGTCGGGAACACCGCTCCGAGCAGTACTTC. The encoded protein is CAWSREHRSEQYF.

J is TRBJ1-2 and V is TRBV5-6, with 7 bases identical to TRBD1. This CDR3 has 14 residues. The J segment lost 2 bases and the V segment lost 4 bases, leaving 5 bases of the junction unmatched. Germline V lookup: CDR1 SGHDT, CDR2 YYEEEE. The CDR3 bases are TGTGCCAGCAGCGGAAGGGGACAGAACTATGGCTACACCTTC. It is translated as CASSGRGQNYGYTF.

V is TRBV7-9 and J is TRBJ1-5; TRBD1 might be the D (6 bases). Per the germline V gene, CDR1 is SEHNR and CDR2 is FQNEAQ (reference sequence). The germline V and J ends were trimmed by 1 base and 4 bases, with 11 bases remaining between them. There are 15 residues in the CDR3. For the CDR3, the DNA is TGTGCCAGCAGCTTAGGGGGACACGAGAATCAGCCCCAGCATTTT. Translation gives CASSLGGHENQPQHF.

This clone was detected a few times. The genes are TRBV28 and TRBJ1-1, with 7 bases matching TRBD1. This CDR3 comprises 13 residues. With V trimmed by 7 bases and J by 1 base, 3 bases remained unmatched. Germline V gives CDR1 MDHEN, CDR2 SYDVKM. This CDR3 reads CASIGQANTEAFF. Here the CDR3 DNA reads TGTGCCAGCATTGGACAGGCGAACACTGAAGCTTTCTTT.

The V gene is TRBV10-3, the J gene TRBJ1-1; the D is unclear. With 0 bases removed from V and 10 bases from J, the gap between germline ends came to 6 bases. Germline V gives CDR1 ENHRY, CDR2 SYGVKD. This CDR3 comprises 11 residues. Here the CDR3 reads CAISESYGAFF. The CDR3 coding sequence is TGTGCCATCAGTGAGTCGTATGGAGCTTTCTTT.

This clone has at least ten counts. V and J are TRBV7-2 and TRBJ2-7; 7 nucleotides match TRBD1. With 1 base clipped from V and 3 bases from J, the junction kept 9 bases outside the gene matches. This CDR3 comprises 16 residues. CDR1 and CDR2 from the germline V gene are SGHTA and FQGNSA. CDR3 in amino acids: CASSLGPGQSGYEQYF. The CDR3 coding sequence is TGTGCCAGCAGCTTAGGGCCGGGACAGAGCGGCTACGAGCAGTACTTC.

This clone was detected only a few times. This sequence joins TRBV19 and TRBJ2-1; 11 bases map to TRBD2. Germline assignment: CDR1 LNHDA and CDR2 SQIVND (reference sequence). The CDR3 runs to 15 residues. V shed 5 bases, J shed 4 bases, and the junction held 4 bases outside the gene matches. The CDR3 nucleotides are TGTGCCAGTAGTCTACTAGCGGGGGCATACAATGAGCAGTTCTTC. Translating gives CASSLLAGAYNEQFF.

This clone was detected once. J is TRBJ2-3 and V is TRBV6-1; D is possibly TRBD1 (6 bases). The V and J ends lost 4 bases and 2 bases respectively, with 7 bases between them. The CDR3 spans 13 residues. Per the germline V gene, CDR1 is MNHNS and CDR2 is SASEGT. CDR3 sequence (DNA): TGTGCCAGCAGTGGGACAGCCACAGATACGCAGTATTTT. Translating gives CASSGTATDTQYF.

Written as DNA, the CDR3 is TGTGCCAGCAGCTTGGCAGGTACCACCGGGGAGCTGTTTTTT. It translates to CASSLAGTTGELFF. The chain carries TRBV7-9 and TRBJ2-2; D not resolved. V shed 3 bases and J shed 4 bases, with 9 bases lying between them. This CDR3 contains 14 residues. Per germline, CDR1 SEHNR and CDR2 FQNEAQ (reference sequence).

This sequence joins TRBV11-3 and TRBJ1-1, with D perhaps TRBD1 (5 bases). V was trimmed by 5 bases and J by 4 bases, leaving 17 bases between them. CDR3 length: 15 residues. Germline V gene lookup returns CDR1 SGHNT and CDR2 YENEEA. CDR3 protein: CASSPQGNAVTEAFF. In DNA form, the CDR3 reads TGTGCCAGCAGCCCGCAGGGAAACGCGGTCACTGAAGCTTTCTTT.